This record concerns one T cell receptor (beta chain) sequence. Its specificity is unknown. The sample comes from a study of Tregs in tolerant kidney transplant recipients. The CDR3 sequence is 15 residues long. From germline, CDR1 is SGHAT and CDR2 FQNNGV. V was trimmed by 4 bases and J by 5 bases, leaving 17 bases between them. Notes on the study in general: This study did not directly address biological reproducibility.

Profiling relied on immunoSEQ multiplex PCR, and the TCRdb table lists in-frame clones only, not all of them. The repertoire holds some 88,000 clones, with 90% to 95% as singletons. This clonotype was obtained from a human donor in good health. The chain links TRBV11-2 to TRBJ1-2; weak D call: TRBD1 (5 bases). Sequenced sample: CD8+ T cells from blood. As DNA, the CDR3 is TGTGCCAGCAGCTCTGAGGGGTTGCGGGTTTATGGCTACACCTTC. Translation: CASSSEGLRVYGYTF.